The present TCR beta chain was sequenced within a study of response to subunit inactivated influenza vaccine (dated by TCRdb to the late 2010s). Context from the whole study: To follow how T cells responded to a trivalent subunit inactivated influenza vaccine, the researchers relied on deep quantitative profiling of the T cell receptor repertoire. What the research found in general, with its limitations: The authors proposed that each seasonal influenza vaccination may bring in only a limited number of new T cells.

The CDR3 spans 13 residues, from the cysteine through the phenylalanine. Only the CDR3 DNA stays, 39 bases, in frame from base 1. According to the germline V gene, CDR1 reads KGHSH and CDR2 reads LQKENI. V loses 6 bases of germline sequence and J loses 3 bases, and the interval between the two ends is 10 bases. Library creation used RT-PCR. Sequencing took place on an Illumina HiSeq 2500. Clones were called with MiXCR by TCRdb after fastp trimmed the public reads at Q25, and only in-frame beta chains were retained. Under each unique CDR3 protein, matching rows form one entry showing the most common genes and DNA. In this sample the table shows just under 550,000 distinct CDR3 sequences, roughly 23% of which occur a single time. The ten largest clonotypes hold 2.8% of the sample. Concerning this clonotype: Its cognate antigen has yet to be identified. The input lacks base qualities; no much larger clone sits a single base away.

The data were also submitted as part of a second study, on T cells expressing NK-cell markers. As the second paper documents: TCR beta cDNA libraries were prepared using 5'RACE template switching, which introduced a universal primer site and unique molecular identifiers. TCR beta-chain repertoires were profiled in sorted CD3+CD56+NKG2C+, CD3+CD56+NKG2C- and CD3+CD56-NKG2C+ T-cell subsets from eight donors. Of the eight sequenced donors, seven were found to be HCMV-seropositive and one was found to be HCMV-seronegative. To restrict sorting to alphabetaTCR-expressing T cells, an anti-gammadeltaTCR antibody was added in several experiments. In six or seven donors, the dominant CD3+CD56+NKG2C+ clonotypes ranked among the top 10 CD8+ clonotypes, making up about 1.0-7.5% of CD8+ T cells. Those dominant clonotypes were again the most abundant among CD3+CD56-NKG2C+ cells in several donors, at about 28.3-60.1%. Whether the expanded NKG2C-expressing T cell clones were specific for HCMV antigens was left unclear. The study sequenced eight donors, all healthy volunteers chosen at random: three men and five women. HCMV-specific IgG was detected in serum with a commercial ELISA kit to determine HCMV serostatus. Ficoll density gradient centrifugation was used to isolate peripheral blood mononuclear cells from blood. Using Miltenyi isolation kits, CD4+ and CD8+ T cells were isolated from PBMC through magnetic immunoseparation. Priming for cDNA synthesis came from the TCR beta constant segment, and two successive PCR amplification steps followed. Sequencing of the libraries produced 2 x 150 bp reads on Illumina HiSeq 2000/2500, MiSeq or NextSeq. MIGEC handled demultiplexing of the reads and grouping by UMI, while MiTCR was used to assemble and quantify clonotypes. Only TCR cDNA sequences supported by at least two reads were kept to exclude erroneous sequences. Downstream repertoire analysis used the tcR package, and clonotypes were matched across fractions by CDR3 nucleotide sequence plus V segment. VDJmatch was used to annotate antigen specificity against VDJdb, with one amino acid substitution in CDR3 allowed.

This sequence uses TRBV18 and TRBJ2-3; TRBD2 could be the D gene, as 5 bases match. This TCR was sampled from a middle-aged man who received an inactivated influenza vaccine. Donor details come from another sample of the same person, matched by shared clones. Sequenced material: CD4+ T cells sorted from PBMCs, taken roughly 12 days after vaccination. The CDR3 region has the sequence CASSSRETDTQYF. The nucleotide sequence is given as TGTGCCAGCTCGTCTCGGGAAACAGATACGCAGTATTTT.